This T cell receptor (beta chain) emerged from a study of blood T cells in healthy people across ages. Across the study: Capturing about one barcoded beta molecule per two T cells was achieved by template switching.

Trimming removed 4 bases from V and 3 bases from J, with 10 bases in between. This CDR3 has 14 amino acids. Germline values: CDR1 KGHDR, CDR2 SFDVKD. This clonotype was found a few times. Primed by a sample-barcoded 5' primer and a J-beta primer mix, a second PCR proceeded for about 6 to 11 cycles. Each cDNA molecule carried a tag from a template-switch adaptor that contained 12 random nucleotides. TCRdb analysed the 5' RACE reads with MiXCR anew, one entry per CDR3 protein. The sample has roughly 720,000 distinct CDR3 sequences; approximately 55% are singletons. This chain links TRBV24-1 with TRBJ2-3, with no clear D. The sequence derives from a man at least 80 years old in good health. Sequenced material: blood. CDR3 sequence: CATSEGIRTDTQYF. As DNA, the CDR3 is TGTGCCACCAGTGAAGGGATCCGGACAGATACGCAGTATTTT.